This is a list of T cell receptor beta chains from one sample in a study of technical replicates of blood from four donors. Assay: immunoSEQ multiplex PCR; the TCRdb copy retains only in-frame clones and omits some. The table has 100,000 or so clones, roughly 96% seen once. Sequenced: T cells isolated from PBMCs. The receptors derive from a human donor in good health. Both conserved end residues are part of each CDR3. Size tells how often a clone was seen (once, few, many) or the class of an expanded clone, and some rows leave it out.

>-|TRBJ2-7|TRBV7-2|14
CASSLTSGSSEQYF
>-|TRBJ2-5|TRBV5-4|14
CASSLRTSGETQYF
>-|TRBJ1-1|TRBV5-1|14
CASSLQVQNTEAFF
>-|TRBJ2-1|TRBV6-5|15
CASSYARSVLNEQFF
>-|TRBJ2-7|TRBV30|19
CAWKGLAGASSALTSEQYF
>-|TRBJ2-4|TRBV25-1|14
CASSEFGGKNIQYF
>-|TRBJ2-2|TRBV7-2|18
CASSSIPSGYTNTGELFF
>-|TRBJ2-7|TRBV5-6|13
CASSKSWTIEQYF
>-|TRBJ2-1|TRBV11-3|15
CASSHHGTNYNEQFF
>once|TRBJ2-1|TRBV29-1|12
CSAPPGVGEQFF
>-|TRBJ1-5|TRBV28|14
CASRRRLGNQPQHF
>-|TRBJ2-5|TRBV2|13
CASIFAAQETQYF
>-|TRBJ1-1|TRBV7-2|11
CASSIRAEAFF
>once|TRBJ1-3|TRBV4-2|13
CASSQFRGNTIYF
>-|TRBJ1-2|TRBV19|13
CASTADGNYGYTF
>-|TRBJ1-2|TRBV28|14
CASSLLSGLYGYTF
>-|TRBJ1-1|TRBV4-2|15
CASSQEPRAITEAFF
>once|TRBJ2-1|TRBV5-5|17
CASSLSPLLAGADEQFF
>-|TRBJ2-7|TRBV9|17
CASSEFASGVGSYEQYF
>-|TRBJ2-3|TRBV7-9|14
CASSLTQVTDTQYF
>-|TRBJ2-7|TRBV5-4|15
CASSPPGLAVGEQYF
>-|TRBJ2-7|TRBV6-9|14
CASSPDRVGYEQYF
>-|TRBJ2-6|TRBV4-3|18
CASSQDRASWSGANVLTF
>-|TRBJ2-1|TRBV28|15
CASSPRLTGDNEQFF
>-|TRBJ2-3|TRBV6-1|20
CASSDFLPGTSGMSTDTQYF
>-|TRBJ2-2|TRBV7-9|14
CASSPGVGTGELFF
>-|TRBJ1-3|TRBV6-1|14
CASSDDRGGNTIYF
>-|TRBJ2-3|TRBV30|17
CAWRSSEGPLTTDTQYF
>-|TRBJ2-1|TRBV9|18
CASSVRGGSILTNNEQFF
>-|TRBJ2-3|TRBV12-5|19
CASGLDRLLERESTDTQYF
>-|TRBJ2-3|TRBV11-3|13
CASSLQGPDTQYF
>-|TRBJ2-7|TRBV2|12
CASCRLLYEQYF
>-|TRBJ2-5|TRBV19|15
CASSITSGWEETQYF
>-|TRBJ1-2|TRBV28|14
CASSYRVQVGGYTF
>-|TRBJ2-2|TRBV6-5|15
CASSYGLPNTGELFF
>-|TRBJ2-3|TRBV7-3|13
CASSLRPGDTQYF
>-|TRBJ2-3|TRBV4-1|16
CASSQELAGEGDTQYF
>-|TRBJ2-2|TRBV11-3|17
CASSLRTGTEGTGELFF
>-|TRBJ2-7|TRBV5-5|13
CATSGQGLKEQYF
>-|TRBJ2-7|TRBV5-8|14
CASSFGLYSYEQYF